Below, 28 T cell receptor beta chains from the same sample are listed, as sequenced in a study of CD8+ T cells in alopecia areata. Sequencing relied on a cDNA template that was reverse transcribed from extracted RNA. Some clones are missing from TCRdb's copy, which holds only in-frame ones; the method was immunoSEQ multiplex PCR. The sample contains 210,000 or so clones, 66% of which appear only once. Noted treatment: oral pan-JAK inhibitor, 5-10 mg twice daily. The sample was CD4+ T cells sorted from blood, taken at week 44, from a patient treated with tofacitinib. All receptors derive from a human donor with alopecia areata.

CDR3 sequence: CASSQEQPSTGGGYTEAFF. As DNA, the CDR3 is TGTGCCAGCAGCCAAGAACAACCTTCGACAGGGGGTGGATACACTGAAGCTTTCTTT. The gene calls are TRBV4-2 and TRBJ1-1; 9 bases line up with TRBD1. V lost 0 bases, J lost 3 bases, and 14 bases stayed unmatched. The CDR3 is made up of 19 amino acids. CDR1 is LGHNA and CDR2 is YNFKEQ in the germline V gene.

V usage is TRBV7-2 and J usage is TRBJ2-3; 8 bases map to TRBD2. This CDR3 region has 18 residues. Trimming removed 2 bases from V and 2 bases from J; junction bases left unmatched: 12. Germline V gives CDR1 SGHTA, CDR2 FQGNSA. CDR3 bases: TGTGCCAGCAGCTTATGGCCCCGGGGGCGGGGGGTCACAGATACGCAGTATTTT. Its translation: CASSLWPRGRGVTDTQYF.

The chain recombines TRBV11-2 with TRBJ2-3; D is possibly TRBD2 (6 bases). From germline, CDR1 is SGHAT and CDR2 FQNNGV. With 3 bases removed from V and 5 bases from J, the gap between germline ends came to 12 bases. The CDR3 has 14 residues. CDR3 in DNA: TGTGCCAGCAGCTTCCGACTAGGTCAAGATACGCAGTATTTT. This codes for CASSFRLGQDTQYF. The variable domain in full, with the rest retrieved from reference TRBV11-2 and TRBJ2-3, is EAGVAQSPRYKIIEKRQSVAFWCNPISGHATLYWYQQILGQGPKLLIQFQNNGVVDDSQLPKDRFSAERLKGVDSTLKIQPAKLEDSAVYLCASSFRLGQDTQYFGPGTRLTVL.

This clone was seen once. The sample carries other DNA sequences with the same CDR3. J is TRBJ1-2 and V is TRBV15; D ambiguous. The ends were cut back, 0 bases at V and 4 bases at J, with 3 bases in the middle. This CDR3 comprises 12 residues. CDR1 and CDR2 (germline): LNHNV, YYDKDF (reference sequence). In nucleotides, the CDR3 is TGTGCCACCAGCAGAGAGGGCTATGGCTACACCTTC. This encodes CATSREGYGYTF. Full variable domain (rest looked up from reference TRBV15 and TRBJ1-2): DAMVIQNPRYQVTQFGKPVTLSCSQTLNHNVMYWYQQKSSQAPKLLFHYYDKDFNNEADTPDNFQSRRPNTSFCFLDIRSPGLGDTAMYLCATSREGYGYTFGSGTRLTVV.

The chain joins TRBV4-1 to TRBJ1-1; TRBD1 is a possible D gene (5 bases). This CDR3 has 15 residues. V lost 4 bases, J lost 3 bases, and 15 bases lay in between. Looked up from germline, CDR1 is MGHRA and CDR2 is YSYEKL. CDR3 in DNA: TGCGCCAGCAGCCCCCTGGAAAGGGGAGACACTGAAGCTTTCTTT. Protein sequence: CASSPLERGDTEAFF.

The CDR3 bases are TGCAGCGCGAGACAGGGACAAGCTAACTATGGCTACACCTTC. It yields the protein CSARQGQANYGYTF. V and J are TRBV29-1 and TRBJ1-2, with 7 bases identical to TRBD1. CDR3 length equals 14 residues. Germline CDR1 is SQVTM and CDR2 is ANQGSEA. Trimming took 7 bases from V and 0 from J; bases not matched to a gene: 8.

The chain combines TRBV11-2 with TRBJ2-3; D possibly corresponds to TRBD2 (7 bases). The V and J ends lost 1 base and 2 bases respectively, with 13 bases between them. The CDR3 extends over 16 amino acids. Germline V gene data show CDR1 as SGHAT and CDR2 as FQNNGV. As DNA, the CDR3 is TGTGCCAGCAGCTTAGGGGCGGGGGCTACCACAGATACGCAGTATTTT. Protein: CASSLGAGATTDTQYF.

This chain uses TRBV2 with TRBJ2-2, with a tentative D call TRBD1 (6 bases). The V end was cut by 2 bases, the J end by 6 bases, with 13 bases between. Germline CDR1 is SNHLY and CDR2 is FYNNEI. CDR3 length: 15 residues. The CDR3: CASSERAGVAGELFF. In DNA form, the CDR3 reads TGTGCCAGCAGTGAAAGGGCAGGGGTCGCCGGGGAGCTGTTTTTT.

The chain combines TRBV29-1 with TRBJ2-3; D is undetermined. The V end lost 6 bases, the J end lost 2 bases, and 6 bases lay between the germline ends. The germline gives CDR1 SQVTM, CDR2 ANQGSEA. This CDR3 has 11 amino acids. In nucleotides, the CDR3 is TGCAGCGTGACTTACACAGATACGCAGTATTTT. Translation: CSVTYTDTQYF.

V and J are TRBV29-1 and TRBJ1-1, with unresolved D. From germline, CDR1 is SQVTM and CDR2 ANQGSEA. Trimming left V 7 bases short and J 1 base short, with 13 bases between. The CDR3 length is 13 residues. The CDR3 DNA reads as TGCAGCGCCTCGCGGGGTCGGAACACTGAAGCTTTCTTT. It encodes CSASRGRNTEAFF.

J is TRBJ1-2 and V is TRBV19; 8 positions agree with TRBD1. V lost 3 bases to trimming and J lost 5 bases; unmatched junction nucleotides: 11. The CDR3 runs 16 residues. Germline assignment: CDR1 LNHDA and CDR2 SQIVND (reference sequence). CDR3 DNA: TGTGCCAGTAGTATTAGTATCTACGACAGGGGATATGGCTACACCTTC. The encoded protein is CASSISIYDRGYGYTF.

The chain links TRBV25-1 to TRBJ2-1; TRBD2 aligns across 14 bases. With 4 bases clipped from V and 0 bases from J, the junction kept 5 bases outside the gene matches. The CDR3 length is 18 residues. Germline V CDR1 and CDR2: MGHDK, SYGVNS. The CDR3 DNA is TGTGCCAGCAGTGGGAAGACTAGCGGGGGGGACTCCTACAATGAGCAGTTCTTC. Its protein product is CASSGKTSGGDSYNEQFF. The whole variable domain, filled in from reference TRBV25-1 and TRBJ2-1, reads EADIYQTPRYLVIGTGKKITLECSQTMGHDKMYWYQQDPGMELHLIHYSYGVNSTEKGDLSSESTVSRIRTEHFPLTLESARPSHTSQYLCASSGKTSGGDSYNEQFFGPGTRLTVL.

This chain joins TRBV29-1 and TRBJ2-7; D is unresolved. The germline V gene has CDR1 SQVTM and CDR2 ANQGSEA. This CDR3 region has 12 residues. The V and J ends lost 5 bases and 1 base respectively, with 9 bases between them. The CDR3 spells CSVSPGSYEQYF. The DNA of the CDR3 is TGCAGCGTTAGTCCTGGGTCCTACGAGCAGTACTTC.

This clone was seen a handful of times. The chain links TRBV30 to TRBJ2-5; D may match TRBD1 or TRBD2 (7 bases each). The CDR3 loop spans 14 amino acids. The germline gives CDR1 GTSNPN, CDR2 SVGIG (reference sequence). The DNA for the CDR3 is TGTGGCATGAGAGCGGGACAGACCCAAGAGACCCAGTACTTC. Its protein is CGMRAGQTQETQYF.

This sequence joins TRBV27 and TRBJ1-6; perhaps TRBD1 as D (5 bases). V shed 6 bases and J shed 7 bases, with 13 bases lying between them. The germline V gene has CDR1 MNHEY and CDR2 SMNVEV (reference sequence). The CDR3 totals 14 residues. This chain's CDR3 is CASRLGTANSPLHF. CDR3 DNA sequence: TGTGCCAGCAGGCTCGGGACGGCCAATTCACCCCTCCACTTT.

This sequence joins TRBV7-2 and TRBJ1-5, with unresolved D. V gave up 5 bases and J gave up 2 bases, with 4 bases separating them. The CDR3 consists of 12 residues. Germline V gene data show CDR1 as SGHTA and CDR2 as FQGNSA. The CDR3 DNA is TGTGCCAGCAGCAACGGCAATCAGCCCCAGCATTTT. This translates into CASSNGNQPQHF.

This rearrangement joins TRBV7-2 to TRBJ2-4; TRBD1 agrees at 7 bases. This CDR3 is built from 13 residues. The trim removed 5 bases at V and 7 bases at J, leaving 5 bases unmatched. Germline lookup yields CDR1 SGHTA and CDR2 FQGNSA. CDR3 loop: CASSPGQRNIQYF. The CDR3 nucleotides are TGTGCCAGCAGCCCGGGACAGCGGAACATTCAGTACTTC.

The table lists this clone with a few counts. The chain employs TRBV29-1 and TRBJ2-3; D remains ambiguous. Germline loops: CDR1 SQVTM, CDR2 ANQGSEA. The germline V and J ends were trimmed by 4 bases and 0 bases, with 8 bases remaining between them. The CDR3 covers 13 residues. The CDR3 DNA is TGCAGCGTTGCCCAGGCTAGCACAGATACGCAGTATTTT. Its translation is CSVAQASTDTQYF.

This clone turned up a few times. At the DNA level, this CDR3 is encoded by other sequences in the same sample as well. This sequence joins TRBV7-3 and TRBJ2-5; D unresolved. V shed 0 bases and J shed 5 bases, with 7 bases lying between them. CDR1 is SGHTA, CDR2 FQGTGA, per germline. This CDR3 contains 13 residues. This CDR3 is CASSLTPLETQYF. CDR3 nucleotide sequence: TGTGCCAGCAGCTTAACGCCCCTTGAGACCCAGTACTTC.

Remarks on this clone: One end of the junction does not line up with germline, which may come from a read error. The chain is built from TRBV7-3 and TRBJ1-1, with 8 bases matching TRBD1. Germline-derived CDR1 and CDR2 are SGHTA and FQGTGA. The CDR3 covers 16 residues. In DNA, the CDR3 is TGTGCCAGCACCTTAAATCCGGGACAGGCGAACACTGAAGCTTTCTTT. Amino acids: CASTLNPGQANTEAFF.

The chain is built from TRBV29-1 and TRBJ1-1, with D tentatively TRBD1 (5 bases). Trimming shortened V by 1 base and J by 6 bases, and 12 bases separated the two germline ends. The CDR3 spans 13 residues. The germline V gene encodes CDR1 SQVTM and CDR2 ANQGSEA. As DNA, the CDR3 is TGCAGCGTTGAAGGAAGGGCCAGGGCTGAAGCTTTCTTT. Amino acid sequence: CSVEGRARAEAFF.

The chain recombines TRBV7-2 with TRBJ2-4; tentative D call: TRBD2 (5 bases). This CDR3 region has 13 residues. Trimming stripped 0 bases from V and 6 bases from J, with 6 bases between. Germline loops: CDR1 SGHTA, CDR2 FQGNSA. CDR3 protein: CASSLAGVNIQYF. CDR3 in DNA: TGTGCCAGCAGCTTAGCCGGGGTAAACATTCAGTACTTC.

This clone was observed a few times. The chain is built from TRBV2 and TRBJ1-5; D gene ambiguous. The CDR3 covers 14 residues. Trimming pared 0 bases from V and 5 bases from J, leaving 8 bases between. CDR1 is SNHLY, CDR2 FYNNEI, per germline. As DNA, the CDR3 is TGTGCCAGCAGTGAAGCGTGGTTACATCAGCCCCAGCATTTT. This gives the protein CASSEAWLHQPQHF.

This chain uses TRBV7-2 with TRBJ1-6; TRBD1 is a possible D gene (5 bases). V shed 5 bases and J shed 7 bases, with 15 bases lying between them. Germline assignment: CDR1 SGHTA and CDR2 FQGNSA. The CDR3 consists of 15 residues. CDR3 amino acids: CASSDGQGPNSPLHF. The CDR3 region has the DNA TGTGCCAGCAGCGACGGGCAGGGACCGAATTCACCCCTCCACTTT. Full variable domain (outside the CDR3, taken from reference TRBV7-2 and TRBJ1-6): GAGVSQSPSNKVTEKGKDVELRCDPISGHTALYWYRQSLGQGLEFLIYFQGNSAPDKSGLPSDRFSAERTGGSVSTLTIQRTQQEDSAVYLCASSDGQGPNSPLHFGNGTRLTVT.

The genes are TRBV4-3 and TRBJ1-2; D ambiguous. This CDR3 has 15 amino acids. Germline loops: CDR1 LGHNA, CDR2 YSLEER. Trimming left V 3 bases short and J 4 bases short, with 15 bases between. CDR3 amino acids: CASSQDRTVSYGYTF. Written as DNA, the CDR3 is TGCGCCAGCAGCCAGGACCGGACGGTATCCTATGGCTACACCTTC.

DNA of the CDR3: TGTGCCACCAGCAGAATCGGACAGGGGGACAATGAGCAGTTCTTC. Translation gives CATSRIGQGDNEQFF. The gene calls are TRBV15 and TRBJ2-1; the match to TRBD1 covers 10 bases. CDR1 is LNHNV and CDR2 is YYDKDF in the germline V gene (reference sequence). The CDR3 loop spans 15 amino acids. With 2 bases clipped from V and 5 bases from J, the junction kept 3 bases outside the gene matches.

The chain recombines TRBV7-2 with TRBJ2-3; the D is unclear. Trimming pared 5 bases from V and 5 bases from J, leaving 11 bases between. CDR1 is SGHTA, CDR2 FQGNSA, per germline. There are 13 residues in the CDR3. For the CDR3, the DNA is TGTGCCAGCAGCCCCGATTCGGAAGATACGCAGTATTTT. Its translation: CASSPDSEDTQYF.

The table lists this clone with a count of one. The chain uses TRBV29-1 and TRBJ1-2; D call uncertain. Germline CDR1 reads SQVTM; CDR2 reads ANQGSEA. V was clipped by 2 bases and J by 5 bases, with 12 bases between them. This CDR3 has 13 residues. CDR3 nucleotide sequence: TGCAGCGTTGAATTGTTTAAGGGTTATGGCTACACCTTC. Translated: CSVELFKGYGYTF.